One and the same sample provided the 5 T cell receptor beta chains below, sequenced in a study of blood T cell repertoires in COVID-19. Clones were read by immunoSEQ multiplex PCR, and TCRdb kept only the in-frame ones, dropping some. The sample has around 430,000 clones; 80% to 90% are singletons. The sequencing sample was made of PBMCs or T cells enriched from blood (not recorded which). These receptors were collected from a woman between 50 and 59 years old who had recovered from COVID-19.

V gene TRBV7-2 combines with J gene TRBJ2-1, with a tentative D call TRBD2 (5 bases). CDR3 size: 14 residues. With 4 bases removed from V and 3 bases from J, the gap between germline ends came to 10 bases. CDR1 is SGHTA and CDR2 is FQGNSA in the germline V gene. The CDR3 spells CASSSSGNYNEQFF. In DNA form, the CDR3 reads TGTGCCAGCAGCTCATCGGGAAACTACAATGAGCAGTTCTTC.

The V gene is TRBV27, the J gene TRBJ1-1; D possibly corresponds to TRBD1 (5 bases). The germline V and J ends were trimmed by 10 bases and 10 bases, with 22 bases remaining between them. The CDR3 has 13 amino acids. Germline V gene sequence: CDR1 MNHEY, CDR2 SMNVEV (reference sequence). The CDR3 region has the DNA TGTGCCACCGGACCGGGACTGCTTATGAGAGCTTTCTTT. It is translated as CATGPGLLMRAFF.

The gene calls are TRBV13 and TRBJ2-5, with 7 bases aligning to TRBD2. The CDR3 extends over 15 amino acids. Germline CDR1 and CDR2: PRHDT and FYEKMQ (reference sequence). With V trimmed by 5 bases and J by 3 bases, 9 bases remained unmatched. The CDR3: CASSHGAGQKETQYF. In DNA, the CDR3 is TGTGCCAGCAGCCATGGAGCGGGGCAAAAAGAGACCCAGTACTTC.

The chain recombines TRBV14 with TRBJ1-2; D remains unclear. CDR1 SGHDN and CDR2 FVKESK come from the germline V gene. Between the trimmed V and J ends, which lost 6 bases and 4 bases, there was a span of 9 bases. This CDR3 has 12 residues. The CDR3 reads CASRRAAYGYTF. The CDR3 DNA sequence: TGTGCCAGCAGGAGGGCGGCCTATGGCTACACCTTC.

The chain joins TRBV25-1 to TRBJ1-1, with D unresolved. CDR3 length equals 13 residues. The ends were cut back, 6 bases at V and 3 bases at J, with 11 bases in the middle. Germline V gene data show CDR1 as MGHDK and CDR2 as SYGVNS. This CDR3 is CASSRTSYTEAFF. DNA for the CDR3: TGTGCCAGCAGCCGAACTAGCTACACTGAAGCTTTCTTT.